These T cell receptor beta chains were read from a single sample in a study of PD-1 blockade in classical Hodgkin lymphoma. The repertoire was sequenced with immunoSEQ multiplex PCR; TCRdb's copy has only in-frame clones and lacks some. The sample holds about 25,000 clones; approximately 70% are singletons and the top ten take 2.5% to 3.5%. The sample in question was peripheral blood mononuclear cells (PBMCs), obtained at baseline. These receptors were obtained from a human donor with classical Hodgkin lymphoma. CDR3s include the opening cysteine and the closing phenylalanine or tryptophan. Fields, in order: CDR3 protein, CDR3 DNA, J gene, D gene, clone size, V gene. A D gene is named only where the DNA matches it firmly. Expanded clones get a size class; other rows say once, few or many, or leave the size out.

CASSVTGAHYNEQFF TGTGCCAGCAGCGTCACCGGGGCCCACTACAATGAGCAGTTCTTC TRBJ2-1 . . TRBV9
CAWSVGSAEAFF TGTGCCTGGAGTGTTGGGTCGGCTGAAGCTTTCTTT TRBJ1-1 . few TRBV30
CASSFRGTEAFF TGTGCCAGTAGTTTCAGGGGTACTGAAGCTTTCTTT TRBJ1-1 . . TRBV19
CASSPDAQYTDTQYF TGTGCCAGCAGTCCGGACGCGCAATACACAGATACGCAGTATTTT TRBJ2-3 . few TRBV6-5
CASSVLGVKDTQYF TGTGCCAGCAGCGTGCTAGGAGTGAAGGATACGCAGTATTTT TRBJ2-3 . . TRBV7-6
CASSQEAGQRQVPFF TGTGCCAGCAGCCAAGAAGCCGGACAGCGCCAGGTCCCGTTCTTC TRBJ2-1 . . TRBV4-2
CASSLFTGGTEAFF TGCGCCAGCAGCTTGTTTACCGGTGGCACTGAAGCTTTCTTT TRBJ1-1 . . TRBV5-1
CASSWWAVSSYNEQFF TGTGCCAGCAGCTGGTGGGCAGTGAGCTCCTACAATGAGCAGTTCTTC TRBJ2-1 . . TRBV7-9
CASSLDAGNTIYF TGCGCCAGCAGCTTGGACGCTGGAAACACCATATATTTT TRBJ1-3 . . TRBV5-1
CASSQEGTPGTDTQYF TGCGCCAGCAGCCAAGAGGGGACCCCCGGCACAGATACGCAGTATTTT TRBJ2-3 . . TRBV4-3
CASSKNQRSSYGYTF TGTGCCAGTAGTAAAAATCAGAGATCCTCCTATGGCTACACCTTC TRBJ1-2 . . TRBV19
CASSPDTPSYNEQFF TGCGCCAGCAGCCCTGACACCCCCTCCTACAATGAGCAGTTCTTC TRBJ2-1 . few TRBV5-1
CAWSGLAGGLDEQFF TGTGCCTGGAGTGGACTAGCGGGGGGGCTGGATGAGCAGTTCTTC TRBJ2-1 TRBD2 few TRBV30
CASSIIAVSDDEQFF TGTGCCAGTAGTATCATAGCGGTGAGCGACGATGAGCAGTTCTTC TRBJ2-1 . . TRBV19
CASSMSTGGNEKLFF TGTGCCAGTAGTATGAGCACGGGGGGAAATGAAAAACTGTTTTTT TRBJ1-4 . once TRBV19
CASSSSREREQFF TGTGCCAGCAGCTCTAGTAGGGAACGGGAGCAGTTCTTC TRBJ2-1 . few TRBV5-6
CASSPSGGAAGELFF TGTGCCAGCAGCCCTAGCGGGGGGGCGGCCGGGGAGCTGTTTTTT TRBJ2-2 TRBD2 . TRBV11-3
CASSPTPVGGGYGYTF TGTGCCAGCAGTCCAACCCCGGTGGGAGGAGGGTATGGCTACACCTTC TRBJ1-2 . . TRBV2
CASSLSTRGQVEQYF TGTGCCAGCAGCTTATCTACCAGGGGGCAGGTCGAGCAGTACTTC TRBJ2-7 TRBD1 . TRBV7-8
CASSVASYNEQFF TGTGCCAGCAGCGTAGCGTCCTACAATGAGCAGTTCTTC TRBJ2-1 . . TRBV9
CASSSQQGQPQHF TGTGCCAGTAGTTCCCAACAGGGTCAGCCCCAGCATTTT TRBJ1-5 . few TRBV19
CASSTSTWGSYNEQFF TGTGCCAGTAGTACCTCCACGTGGGGATCCTACAATGAGCAGTTCTTC TRBJ2-1 . . TRBV19
CASTLRGGNTEAFF TGTGCCAGCACCCTAAGGGGGGGGAACACTGAAGCTTTCTTT TRBJ1-1 . . TRBV4-2
CASSYDPNTGELFF TGTGCCAGCAGTTACGACCCGAACACCGGGGAGCTGTTTTTT TRBJ2-2 . medium-sized TRBV6-5
CASSQETAYEQYF TGTGCCAGCAGCCAAGAGACAGCCTACGAGCAGTACTTC TRBJ2-7 . few TRBV14
CASSLVLDLNTDTQYF TGTGCCAGCAGCTTAGTGTTGGACTTAAACACAGATACGCAGTATTTT TRBJ2-3 . few TRBV7-9
CASSVGPTSTDTQYF TGTGCCAGCAGCGTAGGGCCCACTAGCACAGATACGCAGTATTTT TRBJ2-3 . . TRBV9
CASSDPGEAGGNIQYF TGTGCCAGCAGTGATCCCGGGGAGGCCGGGGGAAACATTCAGTACTTC TRBJ2-4 . . TRBV2
CASRSGLSSNEQFF TGTGCCAGCAGATCCGGACTCTCCTCCAATGAGCAGTTCTTC TRBJ2-1 . . TRBV2
CASSPPGRAYEQYF TGTGCCAGCAGTCCGCCGGGCAGGGCCTACGAGCAGTACTTC TRBJ2-7 . . TRBV6-6
CASGFDLRDTAWETQYF TGTGCTAGTGGTTTCGACCTCCGGGACACCGCCTGGGAGACCCAGTACTTC TRBJ2-5 . . TRBV12-5
CASSVVDGQETQYF TGTGCCAGCAGCGTAGTGGATGGCCAGGAGACCCAGTACTTC TRBJ2-5 . once TRBV9
CASSLVGSPYEQYF TGTGCCAGCAGCTTAGTTGGTAGCCCCTACGAGCAGTACTTC TRBJ2-7 . few TRBV7-9
CASSKCGRGVGSPGELFF TGTGCCAGCAGCAAATGCGGCAGGGGAGTGGGATCACCCGGGGAGCTGTTTTTT TRBJ2-2 . . TRBV21-1
CASIHRGQGIYGYTF TGTGCCAGCATCCACCGGGGACAGGGCATCTATGGCTACACCTTC TRBJ1-2 TRBD1 . TRBV28
CASSARTSGGRANTGELFF TGTGCCAGCAGTGCCCGGACTAGCGGGGGGCGGGCGAACACCGGGGAGCTGTTTTTT TRBJ2-2 TRBD2 few TRBV6-1
CASSPTVSYEQYF TGTGCCAGCAGTCCGACGGTATCCTACGAGCAGTACTTC TRBJ2-7 . . TRBV5-4
CSARDAEAFF TGCAGCGCTAGGGATGCTGAAGCTTTCTTT TRBJ1-1 . . TRBV29-1
CASSRSSGNTIYF TGTGCCAGCAGCCGTAGCTCTGGAAACACCATATATTTT TRBJ1-3 . . TRBV28
CASSTQGGNQPQHF TGTGCCAGCTCGACTCAGGGTGGCAATCAGCCCCAGCATTTT TRBJ1-5 . . TRBV18
CAWGPTNSGNTIYF TGTGCCTGGGGACCGACAAACTCTGGAAACACCATATATTTT TRBJ1-3 . . TRBV30
CASSPQGLNTEAFF TGTGCCAGCAGCCCACAGGGACTGAACACTGAAGCTTTCTTT TRBJ1-1 . . TRBV4-2
CASSEQAYSYEQYF TGTGCCAGCAGCGAGCAGGCATACTCCTACGAGCAGTACTTC TRBJ2-7 . few TRBV9
CAWSVRGGANVLTF TGTGCCTGGAGTGTACGGGGTGGGGCCAACGTCCTGACTTTC TRBJ2-6 . . TRBV30
CASSLDRINEQFF TGCGCCAGCAGCCTGGACCGCATCAATGAGCAGTTCTTC TRBJ2-1 . once TRBV5-1
CASSQDRVWEQYF TGTGCCAGCAGCCAGGACAGGGTTTGGGAGCAGTACTTC TRBJ2-7 TRBD1 . TRBV5-6
CASRSDQDKYEQYF TGTGCCAGCAGATCCGACCAGGACAAGTACGAGCAGTACTTC TRBJ2-7 . . TRBV28
CASSPLPQGAENTEAFF TGTGCCAGCTCACCTCTCCCCCAGGGGGCCGAGAACACTGAAGCTTTCTTT TRBJ1-1 TRBD1 . TRBV18